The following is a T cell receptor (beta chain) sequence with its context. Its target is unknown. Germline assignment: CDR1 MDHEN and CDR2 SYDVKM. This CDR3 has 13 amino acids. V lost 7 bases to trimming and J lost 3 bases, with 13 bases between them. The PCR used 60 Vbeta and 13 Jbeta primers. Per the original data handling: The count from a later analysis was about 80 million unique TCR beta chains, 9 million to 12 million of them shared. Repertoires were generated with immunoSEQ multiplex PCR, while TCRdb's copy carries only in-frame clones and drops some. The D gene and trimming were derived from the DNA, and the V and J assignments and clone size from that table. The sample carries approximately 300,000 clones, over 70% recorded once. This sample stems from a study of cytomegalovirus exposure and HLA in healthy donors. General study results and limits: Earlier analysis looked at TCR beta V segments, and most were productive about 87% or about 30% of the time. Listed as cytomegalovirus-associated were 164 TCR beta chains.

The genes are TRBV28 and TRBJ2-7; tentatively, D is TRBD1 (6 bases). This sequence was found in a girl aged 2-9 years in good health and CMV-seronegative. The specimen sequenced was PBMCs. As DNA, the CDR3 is TGTGCCAGCAAAAACACAGGGTACTACGAGCAGTACTTC. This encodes CASKNTGYYEQYF. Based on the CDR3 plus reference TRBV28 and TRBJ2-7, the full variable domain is DVKVTQSSRYLVKRTGEKVFLECVQDMDHENMFWYRQDPGLGLRLIYFSYDVKMKEKGDIPEGYSVSREKKERFSLILESASTNQTSMYLCASKNTGYYEQYFGPGTRLTVT.